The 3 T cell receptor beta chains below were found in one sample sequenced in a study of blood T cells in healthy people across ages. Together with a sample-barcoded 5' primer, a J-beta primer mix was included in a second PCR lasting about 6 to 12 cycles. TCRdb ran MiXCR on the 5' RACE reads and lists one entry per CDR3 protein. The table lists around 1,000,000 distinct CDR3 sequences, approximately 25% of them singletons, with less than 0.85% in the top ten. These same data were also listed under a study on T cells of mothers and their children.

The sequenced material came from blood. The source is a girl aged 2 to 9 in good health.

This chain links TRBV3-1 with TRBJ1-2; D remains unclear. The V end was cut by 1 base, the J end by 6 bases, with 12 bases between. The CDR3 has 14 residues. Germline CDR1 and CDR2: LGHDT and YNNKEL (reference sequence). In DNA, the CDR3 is TGTGCCAGCAGCCAAGTCCGAACGGGTGATGGCTACACCTTC. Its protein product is CASSQVRTGDGYTF.

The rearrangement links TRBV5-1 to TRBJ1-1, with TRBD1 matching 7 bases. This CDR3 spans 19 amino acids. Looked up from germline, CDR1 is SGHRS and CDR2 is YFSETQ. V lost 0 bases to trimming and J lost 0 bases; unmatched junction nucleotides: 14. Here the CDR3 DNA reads TGCGCCAGCAGCTTGGGGGGGTGGGACAGTCGAAACCTGAACACTGAAGCTTTCTTT. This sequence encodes CASSLGGWDSRNLNTEAFF.

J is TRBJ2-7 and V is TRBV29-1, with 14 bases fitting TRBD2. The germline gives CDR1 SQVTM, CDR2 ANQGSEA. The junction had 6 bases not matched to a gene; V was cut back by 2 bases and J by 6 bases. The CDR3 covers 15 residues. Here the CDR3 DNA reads TGCAGCGTTGAAAAGATGGGACTAGCGGGGGTCGAGCAGTACTTC. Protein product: CSVEKMGLAGVEQYF.